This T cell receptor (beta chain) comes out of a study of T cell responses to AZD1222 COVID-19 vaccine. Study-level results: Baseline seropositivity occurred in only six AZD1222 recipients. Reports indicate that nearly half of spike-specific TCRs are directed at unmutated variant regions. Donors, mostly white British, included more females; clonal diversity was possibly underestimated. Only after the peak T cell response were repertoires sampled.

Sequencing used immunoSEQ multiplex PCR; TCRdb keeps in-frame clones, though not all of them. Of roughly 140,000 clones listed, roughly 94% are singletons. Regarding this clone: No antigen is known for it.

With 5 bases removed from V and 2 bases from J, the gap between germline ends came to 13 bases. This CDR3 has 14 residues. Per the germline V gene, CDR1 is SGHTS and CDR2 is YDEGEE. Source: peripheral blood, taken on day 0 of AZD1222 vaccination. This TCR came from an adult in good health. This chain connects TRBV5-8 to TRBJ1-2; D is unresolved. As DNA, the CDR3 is TGTGCCAGCAGTTGGCCTAGTCCCAACTATGGCTACACCTTC. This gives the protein CASSWPSPNYGYTF.